This T cell receptor beta chain derives from a study of cytomegalovirus exposure and HLA in healthy donors (dated by TCRdb to about 2017). About the study as a whole: In an earlier analysis of 450 to 750 of the donors, around 290 Gb of sequence data and some 100 million unique TCR beta sequences from roughly 180 million T cells were reported. The later analysis used no new phenotypic data to find candidate immune exposures, relying instead on TCR beta sequences and their occurrence across donors. To study patterns of TCR occurrence, a later analysis re-analyzed previously published TCR beta repertoires from just over 650 donors and added high-resolution HLA genotyping. Approximately 300 gigabases of sequencing data and tens of millions of unique TCR sequences made up an early release that covered fewer than 650 HLA-typed donors. About five DR-DQ haplotypes were treated as single units for association and clustering because of strong linkage in the cohort. Among 398 genotyped donors of the cohort, an average of around 240,000 unique TCR beta nucleotide sequences was sequenced per donor, of which approximately 18% were non-productive. Every repertoire in the discovery cohort had been generated on one and the same sequencing platform. A separate validation cohort of some 130 different subjects was used in addition to the roughly 620-subject first cohort. In an earlier analysis of roughly 580 of the donors, high-throughput TCR beta sequencing was used to judge whether each TCR beta V gene segment behaved as functional or pseudogenic. The genetic ancestry cluster associated with self-reported Caucasian donors included about four fifths of the roughly 360 genotyped donors. HLA typing covered class I and class II loci at four-digit resolution. Typing coverage differed by locus: A, B, C, DRB1 and DQB1 were typed in roughly 620-630 donors, DQA1 in 522, DPA1 in roughly 590, and DPB1 in approximately 450. The study aimed to test whether signatures of past pathogen exposure could be identified by cataloging public T cell receptors. High-throughput TCR immunosequencing, statistical association of individual TCRs with disease status, and machine learning were combined to predict cytomegalovirus infection status. Donor age, sex, ethnicity and CMV serostatus were collected together with the repertoire data. A later genetic analysis used genome-wide SNP genotypes for about 55% of the 666 donors, treating that subset as a discovery cohort. The T cell repertoires of some 700 subjects were profiled by immunosequencing and related to cytomegalovirus serostatus. Study-level results and caveats: According to a later analysis, TCR association rates differed among HLA loci, with DRB1 alleles showing the most associated TCRs and HLA-C alleles showing the fewest. Most CMV-associated TCR beta chains appeared to be HLA-restricted in a later analysis, and the HLA associations seemed to be driven largely by CMV exposure. The classifier was reported to diagnose cytomegalovirus status with high specificity and sensitivity in both the original and validation cohorts. HLA typing was unavailable for some donors at each locus, so association tests used only the typed subset. About 15 rarely observed V segments, including chromosome 9 orphons, were excluded from the earlier analysis of some 590 of the donors because counts were too low. In vitro tests confirmed that a few of the cytomegalovirus-associated TCR beta chains recognize cytomegalovirus antigens. A cluster of highly shared sequence variants was judged likely to represent a technical artifact of the sequencing pipeline. In a later analysis, HLA-associated TCR beta chains showed more clonal expansion and lower generation probabilities than non-associated chains that were equally common. Presence/absence analyses assumed roughly uniform sequencing depth across donors, an assumption that may not hold. Strong co-occurrence of HLA alleles, especially DR and DQ, made assigning TCR associations to individual alleles difficult. Compared with the approximately 670-donor mean, donors in an Asian-associated ancestry cluster had fewer N-insertions in productive TCRs, according to a later genetic analysis. Correlated functional status among segregating V segments might reflect linkage disequilibrium, but an unknown experimental factor could not be ruled out. In a later analysis, several top co-occurrence clusters were reported to appear linked to parvovirus B19, influenza, CMV and Epstein-Barr virus. In the study, around 150 TCR beta chains were listed as associated with cytomegalovirus. A further reported finding was that TCR beta sequences accurately predicted the HLA-A and HLA-B alleles for most subjects in the first cohort. Most TCR sequences were seen in very few donors, while some public TCRs were found in many individuals. The 87-base-pair reads could not distinguish some IMGT-functional V segments, including TRBV6-2 and TRBV6-3, so those segments were excluded. The cohort was sequenced for TCR beta chains only, and without alpha or paired-chain data the features that could be detected were limited. Immune exposure information for the cohort was limited to CMV serostatus. It was suggested by the authors that the approach could potentially be generalized to other disease states and immunological phenotypes. A later analysis associated about 17,000 TCR beta sequences with specific HLA alleles at a false discovery rate of 0.05. V-gene and J-gene trimming of TCR beta chains was associated with a missense DCLRE1C variant in a later genetic analysis, and the association was replicated in an independent cohort. In an earlier analysis of around 600 of the donors, most TCR beta V segments appeared in productive rearrangements about 87% or about 30% of the time, broadly matching IMGT annotations.

The CDR3 runs 14 amino acids, cysteine and phenylalanine included. Only the CDR3 DNA stays, 42 bases, in frame from base 1. V and J lose 2 bases and 0 bases, and a span of 8 bases separates them. The germline V gene yields KGHSH for CDR1 and LQKENI for CDR2. As regards this clone: Its binding antigen is unknown. It has no much larger one-base neighbor in the sample; base qualities were not kept.

The cohort was made up of approximately 670 healthy bone marrow donors. Cohort members were all nominally healthy when sampled, although unrecorded immune exposures were likely present. The donor was CMV seronegative and belonged to the group of 352 seronegative cohort members. Every donor gave a peripheral blood sample, and the peripheral blood mononuclear cells from that sample were used for TCR beta sequencing. The Qiagen DNeasy Blood Extraction Kit was used to extract genomic DNA from the blood cell samples. Libraries were made using the immunoSEQ multiplex PCR assay. For the multiplex PCR, a mixture combining 60 forward primers for TCR Vbeta segments and 13 reverse primers for TCR Jbeta segments was used. The CDR3 region of rearranged TCR beta genes was amplified from genomic DNA by a multiplex PCR assay. The Illumina HiSeq System was used to sequence the amplified TCR beta libraries as 87-base-pair reads. The paper's data handling went like this. Across the roughly 600 repertoires, a later analysis counted 60 million to 90 million unique TCR beta chains, 8.5 million to 12 million of which were shared by at least two donors. Raw reads were error-corrected and collapsed into unique sequences with a nearest-neighbor algorithm that merged closely related sequences to remove PCR and sequencing errors. To assign V, D and J gene segments, CDR3 sequences were aligned to IMGT reference sequences. For a sequence to be retained, a match of at least six nucleotides was required to both a V gene segment and a J gene segment. Rearrangements were classified as productive when the CDR3 lacked stop codons and remained in frame with V and J, and all other rearrangements were classified as non-productive. Following IMGT convention, CDR3 was defined as the stretch from the second conserved V-encoded cysteine to the conserved J-encoded phenylalanine. Sequences without an unambiguous match to a single V gene segment were excluded from the earlier analysis of a few hundred of the donors. In an earlier analysis of a few hundred of the donors, V segments were called functional above 56.7% productive rearrangements and were called segregating when the between-donor standard deviation exceeded 5%. To diagnose cytomegalovirus status from the catalog of TCR beta chain sequences, a statistical classification framework was built. V and J gene assignment, in a later analysis, came from comparing TCR nucleotide sequences with IMGT/GENE-DB human TR gene sequences. Using the TCRdist pipeline, a later analysis assigned CDR3 sequences along with most-parsimonious VDJ recombination scenarios. In a later analysis, every TCR beta chain was defined by the combination of its CDR3 amino acid sequence and its V-gene family, and reads without a unique V-gene family were dropped. In a later analysis, approximately 640 highly shared, low-generation-probability nucleotide sequences were removed to address suspected cross-contamination and a sequencing artifact. In a later analysis, a clonal expansion index was calculated for each public chain from normalized within-repertoire ranks of inferred template counts. In a later analysis, generation probabilities were computed using a VDJ recombination model fitted to out-of-frame rearrangements, and the results were checked against IGoR. Hypergeometric tests were used in a later analysis to score TCR-TCR, TCR-HLA and TCR-CMV co-occurrence, with a repertoire-size bias correction applied to the TCR pairs. In a later analysis, false discovery rates were estimated by permuting HLA or CMV assignments 20 times. In a later analysis, co-occurring TCRs were grouped using DBSCAN, with TCRdist sequence similarity added in when clustering inside HLA-allele-positive subsets. For co-occurrence clustering, repertoires with fewer than 30,000 or more than 120,000 public chains were excluded, along with four or five repertoires with anomalous nucleotide sharing. The immuneACCESS repertoire file appears here via TCRdb, limited to in-frame rearrangements. These files lack a portion of the clones; in checked studies, under half of the deficit traces to unresolved V genes, and the cause of the others is not known. V and J calls and clone size are as listed in that table; D and trimming were resolved from the DNA. The sample data list about 130,000 clones, and 80% of these were observed just once. In total, the top ten clones hold roughly 4% of the sample.

The chain is assembled from TRBV18 and TRBJ2-7; TRBD1 could be the D gene, as 6 bases match. This TCR came from a woman in her thirties or forties in good health and CMV-seronegative. What was sequenced was PBMCs. The sequenced DNA is TGTGCCAGCTCACCAACGGACAGCTCCTACGAGCAGTACTTC. Its coded protein is CASSPTDSSYEQYF.